The source of this T cell receptor beta chain is a study of radiation and T cells in renal cell carcinoma. Worth noting for this clone: The antigen remains unidentified.

The length of the CDR3 is 16 residues. The germline V gene has CDR1 LGHNA and CDR2 YNFKEQ. The J segment lost 0 bases and the V segment lost 8 bases, leaving 8 bases of the junction unmatched. Notes on the study in general: In blood, top tumor clones expanded by 2 weeks, shrinking by 4. No pretreatment tumor biopsies were available for baseline clonotypes.

Time point specified: baseline pretreatment blood. Regarding treatment: 15 Gy SBRT to primary tumor, nephrectomy 4 weeks later. Assay used: immunoSEQ multiplex PCR; TCRdb lists only in-frame clones, some missing. The data show 50,000 to 75,000 clones, over 70% seen once. The source material was blood, sampled from a patient whose treatment included radiotherapy and nephrectomy. This chain uses TRBV4-2 with TRBJ2-2, with 8 bases aligning to TRBD2. The clonotype comes from a man aged 55 to 70 with renal cell carcinoma. The CDR3 loop reads CASRRSGSPNTGELFF. The CDR3 DNA follows: TGTGCCAGCCGGCGGAGCGGGAGTCCGAACACCGGGGAGCTGTTTTTT.